The 2 T cell receptor beta chains listed next were all sequenced from one sample in a study of T cells after yellow fever vaccination. TCRdb used MiXCR to reprocess the 5' RACE reads, holding one entry per CDR3 protein. The table lists more than 75,000 distinct CDR3 sequences, approximately 9% of them singletons. Material: CD8+ T cells not binding an NS4B(214-222) dextramer, sorted from PBMCs, obtained less than 18 days after the first yellow fever vaccination. The receptors were sampled from a man between 18 and 29 years old who received the YFV17D yellow fever vaccine.

The chain has TRBV2 and TRBJ2-7; D unclear. This CDR3 has 10 residues. Looked up from germline, CDR1 is SNHLY and CDR2 is FYNNEI. V shed 6 bases and J shed 2 bases, with 2 bases lying between them. CDR3 DNA: TGTGCCAGCAGCACCTACGAGCAGTACGTC. This encodes CASSTYEQYV.

The chain carries TRBV19 and TRBJ1-1, with 9 positions matching TRBD1. J was trimmed by 7 bases and V by 6 bases; bases with no gene match: 15. From germline, CDR1 is LNHDA and CDR2 SQIVND (reference sequence). The CDR3 extends over 16 amino acids. In nucleotides, the CDR3 is TGTGCCAGTAGCGACGGACAGGGGCCAATTGGTGGTGAAGCTTTCTTT. This encodes CASSDGQGPIGGEAFF. Complete variable domain (other parts from reference TRBV19 and TRBJ1-1): DGGITQSPKYLFRKEGQNVTLSCEQNLNHDAMYWYRQDPGQGLRLIYYSQIVNDFQKGDIAEGYSVSREKKESFPLTVTSAQKNPTAFYLCASSDGQGPIGGEAFFGQGTRLTVV.